The 13 T cell receptor beta chains in this list originate from one sample, sequenced in a study of blood T cells in healthy people across ages. Then a second PCR, running roughly 7 to 11 cycles, was carried out with a sample-barcoded 5' primer and a J-beta primer mix. TCRdb processed the 5' RACE reads anew with MiXCR; each CDR3 protein has one entry. The data hold approximately 760,000 distinct CDR3 sequences, with approximately 25% observed a single time. A further study also used this sample, focusing on T cells of mothers and their children.

Source material: blood. The receptor set was obtained from a boy aged 10-17 years in good health.

The rearrangement uses TRBV25-1 and TRBJ2-5, with 7 bases identical to TRBD2. CDR3 length: 13 amino acids. Trimming took 6 bases from V and 7 from J; bases not matched to a gene: 8. Germline lookup yields CDR1 MGHDK and CDR2 SYGVNS. DNA for the CDR3: TGTGCCAGCAGGGGAAGCGGGAATTTGACCCAGTACTTC. Its translation is CASRGSGNLTQYF.

The chain links TRBV4-2 to TRBJ1-2, with a tentative D call TRBD1 (5 bases). CDR1 is LGHNA and CDR2 is YNFKEQ in the germline V gene. The CDR3 extends over 19 amino acids. With 0 bases removed from V and 8 bases from J, the gap between germline ends came to 28 bases. In DNA, the CDR3 is TGTGCCAGCAGCCAAGATACCGGGGGTCGTGCTTCGGTTTTCTGGGGCTACACCTTC. Residues: CASSQDTGGRASVFWGYTF.

The rearrangement links TRBV19 to TRBJ2-7; 7 nucleotides align to TRBD1. The trim removed 5 bases at V and 2 bases at J, leaving 6 bases unmatched. Germline-derived CDR1 and CDR2 are LNHDA and SQIVND (reference sequence). The length of the CDR3 is 14 residues. This chain's CDR3 is CASSWTGATYEQYF. CDR3 nucleotides: TGTGCCAGTAGTTGGACAGGCGCTACCTACGAGCAGTACTTC. The full variable domain, rest sourced from reference TRBV19 and TRBJ2-7, is DGGITQSPKYLFRKEGQNVTLSCEQNLNHDAMYWYRQDPGQGLRLIYYSQIVNDFQKGDIAEGYSVSREKKESFPLTVTSAQKNPTAFYLCASSWTGATYEQYFGPGTRLTVT.

The chain is built from TRBV20-1 and TRBJ2-5; D not certain. The better agreement between TRBJ2-1 and the DNA end casts doubt on the J call. Germline CDR1 DFQATT, CDR2 SNEGSKA (reference sequence). CDR3 length: 13 residues. The CDR3 spells CSARDPDYNEQFF. The CDR3 coding sequence is TGCAGTGCTAGAGATCCCGATTACAATGAGCAGTTCTTC.

This clonotype was picked up a small number of times. The rearrangement uses TRBV5-5 and TRBJ1-4, with D uncertain. The CDR3 totals 14 residues. The germline CDR1 and CDR2 sequences are SGHKS and YYEKEE (reference sequence). V shed 1 base and J shed 6 bases, with 10 bases lying between them. CDR3 DNA sequence: TGTGCCAGCAGCTTGTCTTTAGCGTATGAAAAACTGTTTTTT. Translation gives CASSLSLAYEKLFF.

This clonotype has more than one count but fewer than ten. V and J are TRBV6-2 or TRBV6-3 and TRBJ2-5; D gene unclear. The J call may be faulty, since TRBJ2-7 better matches the DNA end. Germline loops: CDR1 MNHEY, CDR2 SVGEGT. This CDR3 contains 14 residues. The CDR3 sequence: CASSYFGPSYEQYF. The CDR3 DNA follows: TGTGCCAGCAGTTACTTTGGACCGAGCTACGAGCAGTACTTC.

The rearrangement joins TRBV5-1 to TRBJ2-1; no clear D gene. V was cut by 0 bases and J by 3 bases, with 10 bases left in between. Looked up from germline, CDR1 is SGHRS and CDR2 is YFSETQ. The CDR3 length is 15 residues. The CDR3 DNA sequence: TGCGCCAGCAGCTTGGATAGGAAAGACTACAATGAGCAGTTCTTC. Amino acids: CASSLDRKDYNEQFF.

This chain links TRBV7-8 with TRBJ2-7; 11 bases line up with TRBD2. This CDR3 contains 12 residues. Germline CDR1 reads SGHVS; CDR2 reads FQNEAQ. The V and J ends lost 11 bases and 3 bases, in that order; junction bases with no gene match: 3. CDR3 amino acids: CAVGLAGYEQYF. CDR3 DNA: TGTGCCGTCGGACTAGCGGGCTACGAGCAGTACTTC.

The V and J genes are TRBV12-3 or TRBV12-4 and TRBJ2-7, with TRBD1 matching over 9 bases. The V segment lost 5 bases and the J segment 7 bases; nucleotides outside the gene matches: 6. The CDR3 is made up of 13 amino acids. The CDR3 loop is CASSPGQGLEQYF. In DNA form, the CDR3 reads TGTGCCAGCAGTCCCGGACAGGGGTTAGAGCAGTACTTC.

This clonotype was seen repeatedly, ten times or more. The chain carries TRBV7-8 and TRBJ2-3; D possibly corresponds to TRBD2 (5 bases). From germline, CDR1 is SGHVS and CDR2 FQNEAQ. V shed 1 base and J shed 1 base, with 9 bases lying between them. This CDR3 is 15 amino acids long. This CDR3 reads CASSLGGPGTDTQYF. CDR3 bases: TGTGCCAGCAGCTTAGGAGGGCCGGGCACAGATACGCAGTATTTT.

This clonotype was seen only a few times. The chain is built from TRBV15 and TRBJ2-1, with D possibly TRBD1 on 5 matching bases. The J call is doubtful: the DNA matches TRBJ2-7 better. The V gene's germline CDR1 is LNHNV and CDR2 YYDKDF (reference sequence). The CDR3 totals 15 residues. This CDR3 is CATSREGQGIYEQYF. The CDR3 region has the DNA TGTGCCACCAGCAGAGAGGGGCAGGGCATTTACGAGCAGTACTTC.

In its sample, this clonotype was seen a few times. The chain joins TRBV27 to TRBJ2-7; 7 nucleotides line up with TRBD2. Germline CDR1 MNHEY, CDR2 SMNVEV (reference sequence). Germline trimming cut 5 bases from V and 2 bases from J; bases unmatched to any gene: 12. The CDR3 totals 16 residues. CDR3 in DNA: TGTGCCAGCAGTGAGCGAGCTAGCGGAAATACCTACGAGCAGTACTTC. It codes for CASSERASGNTYEQYF.

This clonotype was counted only a few times. This chain uses TRBV7-2 with TRBJ2-5; TRBD2 is a possible D gene (5 bases). The J call may be incorrect, as the DNA end agrees better with TRBJ2-7. The CDR3 has 14 amino acids. Germline-derived CDR1 and CDR2 are SGHTA and FQGNSA. The CDR3 DNA is TGTGCCAGCAGCTTCACCGGACTCTCCTACGAGCAGTACTTC. This sequence encodes CASSFTGLSYEQYF.